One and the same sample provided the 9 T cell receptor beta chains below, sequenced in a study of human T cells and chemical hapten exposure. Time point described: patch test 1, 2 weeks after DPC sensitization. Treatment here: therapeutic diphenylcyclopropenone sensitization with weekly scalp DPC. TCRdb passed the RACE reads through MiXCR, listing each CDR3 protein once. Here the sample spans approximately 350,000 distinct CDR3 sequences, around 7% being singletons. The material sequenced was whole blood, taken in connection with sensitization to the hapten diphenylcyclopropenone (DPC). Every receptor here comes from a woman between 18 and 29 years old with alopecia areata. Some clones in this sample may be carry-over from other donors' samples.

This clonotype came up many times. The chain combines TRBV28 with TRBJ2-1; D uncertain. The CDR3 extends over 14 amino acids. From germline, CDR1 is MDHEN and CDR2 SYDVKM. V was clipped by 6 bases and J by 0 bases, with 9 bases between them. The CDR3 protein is CASSPLDSYNEQFF. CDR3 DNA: TGTGCCAGCAGCCCCTTGGACTCCTACAATGAGCAGTTCTTC.

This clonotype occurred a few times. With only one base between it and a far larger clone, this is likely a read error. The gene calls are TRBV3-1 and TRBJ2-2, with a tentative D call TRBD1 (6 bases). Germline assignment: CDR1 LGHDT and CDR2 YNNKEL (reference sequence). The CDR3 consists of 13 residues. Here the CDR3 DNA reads TGTGTCAGCAGCTTACAGGGCACCGGGGAGCTGTTTTTT. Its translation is CVSSLQGTGELFF.

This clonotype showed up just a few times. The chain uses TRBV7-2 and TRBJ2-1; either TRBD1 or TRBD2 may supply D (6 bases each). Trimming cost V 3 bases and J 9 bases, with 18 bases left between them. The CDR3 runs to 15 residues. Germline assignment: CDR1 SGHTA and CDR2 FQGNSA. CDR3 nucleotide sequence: TGTGCCAGCAGCTTGTCCAGGGGTAGCGGATTTGAGCAGTTCTTC. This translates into CASSLSRGSGFEQFF.

CDR3 in amino acids: CSVGTEAYGYTF. CDR3 bases: TGCAGCGTCGGGACAGAAGCCTATGGCTACACCTTC. The rearrangement links TRBV29-1 to TRBJ1-2; 7 bases match TRBD1. CDR1 is SQVTM and CDR2 is ANQGSEA in the germline V gene. V lost 6 bases and J lost 4; bases outside the gene matches: 5. This CDR3 contains 12 residues.

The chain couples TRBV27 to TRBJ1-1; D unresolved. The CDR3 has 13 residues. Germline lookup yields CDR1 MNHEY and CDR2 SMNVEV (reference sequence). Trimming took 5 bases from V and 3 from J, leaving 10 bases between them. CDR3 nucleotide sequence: TGTGCCAGCAGTCCTTACGTCCACACTGAAGCTTTCTTT. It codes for CASSPYVHTEAFF.

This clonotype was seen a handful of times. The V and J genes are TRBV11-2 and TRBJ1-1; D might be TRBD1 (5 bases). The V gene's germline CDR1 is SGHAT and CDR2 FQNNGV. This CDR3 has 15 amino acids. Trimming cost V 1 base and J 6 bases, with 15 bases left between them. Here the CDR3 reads CASSLGQNLLSEAFF. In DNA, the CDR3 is TGTGCCAGCAGCTTAGGACAGAACCTACTCTCTGAAGCTTTCTTT.

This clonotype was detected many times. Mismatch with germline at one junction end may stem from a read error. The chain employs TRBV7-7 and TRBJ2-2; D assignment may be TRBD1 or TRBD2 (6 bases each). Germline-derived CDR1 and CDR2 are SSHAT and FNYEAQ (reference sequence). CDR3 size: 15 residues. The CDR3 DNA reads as TGTGCTAGCAGCCCGTGGGGGGCCGAAACCGGGGAGCTGTTTTTT. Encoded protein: CASSPWGAETGELFF.

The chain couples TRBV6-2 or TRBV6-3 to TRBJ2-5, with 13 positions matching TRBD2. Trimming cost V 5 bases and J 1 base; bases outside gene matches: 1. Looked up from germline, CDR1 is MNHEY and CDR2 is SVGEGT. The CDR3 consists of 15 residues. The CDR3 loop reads CASSGLAGAQETQYF. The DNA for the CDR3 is TGTGCCAGCAGTGGACTAGCGGGGGCCCAAGAGACCCAGTACTTC.

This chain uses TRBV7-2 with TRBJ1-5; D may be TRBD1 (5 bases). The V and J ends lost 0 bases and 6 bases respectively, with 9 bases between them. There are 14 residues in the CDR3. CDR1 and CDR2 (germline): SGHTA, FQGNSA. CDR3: CASSLAGGSQPQHF. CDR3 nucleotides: TGTGCCAGCAGCTTAGCTGGGGGAAGTCAGCCCCAGCATTTT.